This T cell receptor (beta chain) was sequenced during a study of shared clonotypes between healthy human individuals. Study-level background: CD4 naive and memory got three plates each, CD8 naive two, CD8 memory one.

Notes on the study in general: Richness estimates generally favored naive over memory subsets. Clonotype sharing across a few donors was observed for around 5% of naive CD4 clonotypes.

The authors split each subset's genomic DNA evenly across several immunoSEQ plates. The assay was immunoSEQ multiplex PCR, and TCRdb's table has in-frame clones only and misses some. This sample has approximately 1,000,000 clones, with approximately 78% found just once. The ends were cut back, 0 bases at V and 0 bases at J, with 15 bases in the middle. This CDR3 has 17 residues. Germline-derived CDR1 and CDR2 are SGHKS and YYEKEE (reference sequence). This clone was detected a few times. Its cognate antigen is unknown. The rearrangement links TRBV5-5 to TRBJ1-1; D is unresolved. The sequenced sample was memory CD4+ T cells from PBMCs. Indicated subset: CD45RA-negative fraction. The TCR sequence derives from a man in his late teens or twenties in good health. Some clones in this sample may be carry-over from other donors' samples. Written as DNA, the CDR3 is TGTGCCAGCAGCTTGGTGGCCGTGGCGGATATGAACACTGAAGCTTTCTTT. This encodes CASSLVAVADMNTEAFF.